The 15 T cell receptor beta chains below were found in one sample sequenced in a study of T cell responses to AZD1222 COVID-19 vaccine. Using immunoSEQ multiplex PCR, the repertoire was profiled, and TCRdb retains in-frame clones only, with some absent. This sample carries approximately 110,000 clones, around 76% of them seen once, and the ten largest clones take around 5.1%. The sample in question was peripheral blood, obtained on day 0 of AZD1222 vaccination. These receptor sequences come from an adult in good health.

This chain uses TRBV7-9 with TRBJ2-1; 10 bases fit TRBD2. The germline gives CDR1 SEHNR, CDR2 FQNEAQ (reference sequence). The CDR3 has 15 amino acids. V was pared by 5 bases and J by 4 bases, with 5 bases of the junction left unmatched. Here the CDR3 DNA reads TGTGCCAGCAGCGGACTAGCGGAACCTTACAATGAGCAGTTCTTC. This sequence encodes CASSGLAEPYNEQFF.

This clone was seen only once. V gene TRBV7-9 combines with J gene TRBJ1-1; D is possibly TRBD1 (5 bases). Germline V gene lookup returns CDR1 SEHNR and CDR2 FQNEAQ (reference sequence). Trimming took off 6 bases at V and 0 bases at J, with 17 bases between the two ends. This CDR3 is built from 16 residues. The CDR3 region has the DNA TGTGCCAGCAGTTCTCACAAGGGGCTCATGAACACTGAAGCTTTCTTT. As protein: CASSSHKGLMNTEAFF.

The rearrangement joins TRBV3-1 (or the pseudogene TRBV3-2) to TRBJ1-2; no firm D call. CDR1 is LGHDT and CDR2 is YNNKEL in the germline V gene (reference sequence). V shed 1 base and J shed 5 bases, with 5 bases lying between them. The CDR3 has 12 residues. The CDR3 DNA sequence: TGTGCCAGCAGCCAAGGGGGATATGGCTACACCTTC. This translates into CASSQGGYGYTF.

This chain links TRBV14 with TRBJ1-2; TRBD1 matches 9 bases. V lost 4 bases, J lost 8 bases, and 5 bases stayed unmatched. CDR3 size: 13 residues. Germline V gene sequence: CDR1 SGHDN, CDR2 FVKESK. The CDR3: CASSRTGGWGYTF. The CDR3 nucleotides are TGTGCCAGCAGCCGCACAGGGGGCTGGGGCTACACCTTC.

The chain combines TRBV27 with TRBJ1-2; no clear D gene. V lost 5 bases to trimming and J lost 2 bases, with 12 bases between them. The CDR3 is made up of 14 amino acids. CDR1 and CDR2 (germline): MNHEY, SMNVEV (reference sequence). The CDR3 nucleotides are TGTGCCAGCAGTCCAATCCCAGCCAACTATGGCTACACCTTC. Amino acid sequence: CASSPIPANYGYTF.

V gene TRBV10-1 combines with J gene TRBJ1-1; weak D call: TRBD1 (6 bases). The germline V gene encodes CDR1 WNHNN and CDR2 SYGVQD (reference sequence). Trimming left V 3 bases short and J 9 bases short, with 26 bases between. The CDR3 sequence is 17 residues long. The CDR3: CASSEVPVRRQVIKAFF. The CDR3 bases are TGCGCCAGCAGTGAAGTCCCTGTACGCAGACAGGTGATTAAAGCTTTCTTT.

The table lists this clone with a count of one. V and J are TRBV18 and TRBJ2-3; no clear D gene. Between the trimmed V and J ends, which lost 2 bases and 4 bases, there was a span of 13 bases. This CDR3 spans 15 amino acids. Germline V gene lookup returns CDR1 KGHSH and CDR2 LQKENI. CDR3 sequence (DNA): TGTGCCAGCTCACCAAAGGCAAGGGTGGCAGATACGCAGTATTTT. Translating gives CASSPKARVADTQYF.

The chain is built from TRBV11-2 and TRBJ2-1; 8 nucleotides agree with TRBD2. Germline V lookup: CDR1 SGHAT, CDR2 FQNNGV. The CDR3 runs to 14 residues. Trimming cost V 1 base and J 7 bases; bases outside gene matches: 3. The CDR3 sequence: CASSLAGGRNEQFF. Here the CDR3 DNA reads TGTGCCAGCAGCTTAGCGGGGGGGCGGAATGAGCAGTTCTTC.

The gene calls are TRBV6-5 and TRBJ1-1; no firm D call. Germline V CDR1 and CDR2: MNHEY, SVGAGI. Trimming took off 0 bases at V and 10 bases at J, with 12 bases between the two ends. The CDR3 runs 13 residues. As DNA, the CDR3 is TGTGCCAGCAGTTACTCGACTTTAGCGGGAGCTTTCTTT. It encodes CASSYSTLAGAFF.

The gene calls are TRBV19 and TRBJ1-2, with 9 bases identical to TRBD1. Germline values: CDR1 LNHDA, CDR2 SQIVND (reference sequence). The CDR3 length is 14 residues. Unmatched junction bases numbered 9, after V lost 10 bases and J lost 3 bases. This chain's CDR3 is CATRTGEIHYGYTF. CDR3 nucleotide sequence: TGTGCCACTAGGACAGGGGAGATTCACTATGGCTACACCTTC. Using reference TRBV19 and TRBJ1-2 for the parts outside the CDR3, the full variable domain is DGGITQSPKYLFRKEGQNVTLSCEQNLNHDAMYWYRQDPGQGLRLIYYSQIVNDFQKGDIAEGYSVSREKKESFPLTVTSAQKNPTAFYLCATRTGEIHYGYTFGSGTRLTVV.

The genes are TRBV24-1 and TRBJ2-3, with D perhaps TRBD2 (5 bases). The germline gives CDR1 KGHDR, CDR2 SFDVKD. CDR3 length: 15 residues. Trimming shortened V by 3 bases and J by 2 bases, and 11 bases separated the two germline ends. The CDR3 sequence is CATSDASDFTDTQYF. As DNA, the CDR3 is TGTGCCACCAGTGATGCCTCGGACTTCACAGATACGCAGTATTTT.

This chain joins TRBV10-1 and TRBJ1-1, with 9 bases that match TRBD1. V shed 2 bases and J 8 bases; nucleotides not matched to a gene: 3. Germline V lookup: CDR1 WNHNN, CDR2 SYGVQD (reference sequence). The CDR3 totals 13 residues. Here the CDR3 DNA reads TGCGCCAGCAGTGAGGGACAGGGGTCGGAAGCTTTCTTT. Protein product: CASSEGQGSEAFF.

V is TRBV5-5 and J is TRBJ1-1; D gene uncertain. Trimming shortened V by 5 bases and J by 1 base, and 15 bases separated the two germline ends. CDR3 size: 15 residues. CDR1 SGHKS and CDR2 YYEKEE come from the germline V gene (reference sequence). The CDR3 sequence is CASSFDLGRNTEAFF. The DNA for the CDR3 is TGTGCCAGCAGTTTCGACCTAGGGAGGAACACTGAAGCTTTCTTT.

The rearrangement joins TRBV12-5 to TRBJ1-3; D remains unclear. Germline lookup yields CDR1 LGHNT and CDR2 FRNRAP. This CDR3 has 19 residues. V was trimmed by 0 bases and J by 0 bases, leaving 18 bases between them. The CDR3 bases are TGTGCTAGTGGTTTGGTACTAGGCCCAGGACTGAGCTCTGGAAACACCATATATTTT. Its protein product is CASGLVLGPGLSSGNTIYF. Variable domain in full (rest from reference TRBV12-5 and TRBJ1-3): DARVTQTPRHKVTEMGQEVTMRCQPILGHNTVFWYRQTMMQGLELLAYFRNRAPLDDSGMPKDRFSAEMPDATLATLKIQPSEPRDSAVYFCASGLVLGPGLSSGNTIYFGEGSWLTVV.

In this sample, this clone turned up a few times. The V gene is TRBV4-3, the J gene TRBJ1-1, with 8 bases lining up with TRBD1. The junction had 19 bases not matched to a gene; V was cut back by 4 bases and J by 0 bases. Germline-derived CDR1 and CDR2 are LGHNA and YSLEER. The CDR3 is 20 residues long. This CDR3 is CASSLMGAAGGLLMNTEAFF. CDR3 nucleotide sequence: TGCGCCAGCAGCCTAATGGGGGCCGCAGGGGGCTTACTTATGAACACTGAAGCTTTCTTT.